These 8 T cell receptor beta chains share one sample of origin, sequenced in a study of molecular identifiers for immune sequencing clone quantification. TCRdb re-called the PCR reads through MiXCR, storing one row per CDR3 protein. The table has 85,000 to 100,000 distinct CDR3 sequences, about 24% seen once. The sample consisted of naive CD8+ T cells from blood, with Jurkat cell RNA spiked in. Subset defined: FACS-sorted CD8+CD4-CCR7+CD45RA+ naive T cells. Receptors were obtained from a human donor in good health. Some libraries in this study had Jurkat cell RNA spiked in.

This clonotype was observed a few times. This chain links TRBV27 with TRBJ1-4; D not certain. V was shortened by 6 bases and J by 4 bases, with 9 bases between the two germline ends. The length of the CDR3 is 13 residues. CDR1 is MNHEY and CDR2 is SMNVEV in the germline V gene (reference sequence). In DNA, the CDR3 is TGTGCCAGCAGCCTCCTCGGTAATGAAAAACTGTTTTTT. Encoded protein: CASSLLGNEKLFF.

In the case of this clonotype: A much bigger clone sits one base away, suggesting this may be a read error. The chain is built from TRBV27 and TRBJ2-5; D is undetermined. Trimming cost V 6 bases and J 9 bases, with 23 bases left between them. The CDR3 extends over 15 amino acids. Looked up from germline, CDR1 is MNHEY and CDR2 is SMNVEV (reference sequence). CDR3 loop: CASSPDEAQGTPQYF. As DNA, the CDR3 is TGTGCCAGCAGCCCGGACGAGGCCCAAGGTACGCCCCAGTACTTC.

This clonotype was counted at least ten times. The V call is TRBV7-9, the J call TRBJ2-1; D might be TRBD2 (5 bases). The length of the CDR3 is 15 residues. The germline V gene encodes CDR1 SEHNR and CDR2 FQNEAQ (reference sequence). V was cut by 6 bases and J by 0 bases, with 12 bases left in between. The CDR3 protein is CASRNGLSSYNEQFF. The CDR3 coding sequence is TGTGCCAGCAGAAACGGACTGAGCTCCTACAATGAGCAGTTCTTC.

This clonotype has a count of ten or more. This rearrangement joins TRBV14 to TRBJ2-7; the match to TRBD2 covers 8 bases. This CDR3 has 15 amino acids. Trimming at V came to 1 base and at J to 2 bases, leaving 4 bases not matched to a gene. From germline, CDR1 is SGHDN and CDR2 FVKESK. In DNA form, the CDR3 reads TGTGCCAGCAGCCAAGTAGCGGGATCGACCTACGAGCAGTACTTC. As protein: CASSQVAGSTYEQYF.

Details on this clonotype: The junction shows a germline mismatch at one end, possibly a read error. The chain is built from TRBV15 and TRBJ2-5; TRBD1 matches at 7 bases. The V gene's germline CDR1 is LNHNV and CDR2 YYDKDF (reference sequence). There are 15 residues in the CDR3. The CDR3 is CATSRGDSHQEPQYF. The CDR3 coding sequence is TGTGCCACCAGCAGAGGGGACAGCCACCAAGAGCCCCAGTACTTC.

This clonotype was detected many times. This rearrangement joins TRBV28 to TRBJ2-7; 8 bases fit TRBD2. This CDR3 comprises 14 residues. V lost 4 bases and J lost 2; bases outside the gene matches: 4. Germline CDR1 is MDHEN and CDR2 is SYDVKM. The CDR3 DNA reads as TGTGCCAGCAGTTCCGGACTAGCTCCCTACGAGCAGTACTTC. Protein sequence: CASSSGLAPYEQYF.

With respect to this clonotype: This may come from a read error, since a much larger clone is one base off. This chain joins TRBV2 and TRBJ2-1, with D perhaps TRBD2 (6 bases). The CDR3 is 14 amino acids. Germline-derived CDR1 and CDR2 are SNHLY and FYNNEI. V shed 5 bases and J shed 5 bases, with 13 bases lying between them. The CDR3 DNA sequence: TGTGCCAGCAGTCCGATTGCGGGACACAATGAGCAGTTCTTC. Translation: CASSPIAGHNEQFF.

Turning to this clonotype: Germline is not matched at one junction end, which may reflect a read error. This chain uses TRBV19 with TRBJ1-1; TRBD1 aligns across 7 bases. The CDR3 consists of 16 residues. Looked up from germline, CDR1 is LNHDA and CDR2 is SQIVND (reference sequence). The CDR3 here is CASRIGGQAFATEAFF. The CDR3 bases are TGTGCCAGTAGAATAGGAGGACAGGCTTTTGCCACTGAAGCTTTCTTT.